Shown below are 17 T cell receptor beta chains from a single sample sequenced in a study of blood T cell repertoires in COVID-19. Sequencing was performed with immunoSEQ multiplex PCR; in TCRdb, only in-frame clones are kept and a portion is missing. The table lists fewer than 300,000 clones, 85% to 90% of them singletons. The sample comprised peripheral blood. These receptor sequences come from a woman in her forties or fifties with COVID-19, enrolled during active disease.

The chain has TRBV10-3 and TRBJ1-2, with 12 bases that match TRBD1. Trimming cost V 3 bases and J 5 bases; bases outside gene matches: 7. CDR1 and CDR2 from the germline V gene are ENHRY and SYGVKD. The CDR3 sequence is 16 residues long. The CDR3 DNA reads as TGTGCCATCAGTGATCGGGGACAGGGGGCAGGGTATGGCTACACCTTC. It yields the protein CAISDRGQGAGYGYTF.

This clone occurred once. This chain uses TRBV6-5 with TRBJ2-5, with 8 bases identical to TRBD1. This CDR3 is built from 14 residues. CDR1 MNHEY and CDR2 SVGAGI come from the germline V gene. Trimming took 5 bases from V and 4 from J; bases not matched to a gene: 6. The DNA for the CDR3 is TGTGCCAGCAGTCTGGACAGGGCTGGAGAGACCCAGTACTTC. It translates to CASSLDRAGETQYF.

In the case of this clone: In the same sample, other DNA sequences code for this CDR3. The rearrangement joins TRBV5-1 to TRBJ1-6; D remains ambiguous. V was shortened by 5 bases and J by 0 bases, with 9 bases between the two germline ends. This CDR3 comprises 15 residues. Germline V gives CDR1 SGHRS, CDR2 YFSETQ. DNA for the CDR3: TGCGCCAGCAGAGGAGAGAGCTCCTATAATTCACCCCTCCACTTT. Its translation is CASRGESSYNSPLHF.

The V and J genes are TRBV18 and TRBJ1-2; 7 positions agree with TRBD1. V shed 6 bases, J shed 4 bases, and the junction held 5 bases outside the gene matches. The CDR3 consists of 13 residues. Germline lookup yields CDR1 KGHSH and CDR2 LQKENI. CDR3 nucleotides: TGTGCCAGCTCGCAGGGGGAAGCCTATGGCTACACCTTC. Its protein is CASSQGEAYGYTF.

V and J are TRBV7-2 and TRBJ1-2; 9 positions agree with TRBD1. This CDR3 is 17 amino acids long. Unmatched junction bases numbered 14, after V lost 5 bases and J lost 4 bases. Germline loops: CDR1 SGHTA, CDR2 FQGNSA. The CDR3 sequence: CASSGRDRVGIGYGYTF. As DNA, the CDR3 is TGTGCCAGCAGCGGCCGGGACAGGGTTGGTATCGGCTATGGCTACACCTTC.

The chain combines TRBV19 with TRBJ1-1, with D tentatively TRBD1 (5 bases). Germline V gene lookup returns CDR1 LNHDA and CDR2 SQIVND (reference sequence). Trimming took off 4 bases at V and 5 bases at J, with 11 bases between the two ends. This CDR3 is built from 13 residues. The CDR3 DNA sequence: TGTGCCAGTAGTAGCGTTCGGGGGACTGAAGCTTTCTTT. It codes for CASSSVRGTEAFF.

V and J are TRBV11-2 and TRBJ2-1, with 7 bases aligning to TRBD1. Germline V gives CDR1 SGHAT, CDR2 FQNNGV. This CDR3 has 15 residues. Losses at the gene ends were 3 bases for V and 0 bases for J; bases not matched to a gene: 2. For the CDR3, the DNA is TGTGCCAGCAGCTTGGGGACAGCCTCCTACAATGAGCAGTTCTTC. Translated, it gives CASSLGTASYNEQFF.

The genes are TRBV15 and TRBJ2-7, with 7 bases that match TRBD1. Trimming removed 5 bases from V and 6 bases from J; junction bases left unmatched: 4. The V gene's germline CDR1 is LNHNV and CDR2 YYDKDF (reference sequence). CDR3 length equals 12 residues. For the CDR3, the DNA is TGTGCCACCAGCTACAGGGGCAGCGAGCAGTACTTC. It is translated as CATSYRGSEQYF.

This chain connects TRBV6-6 to TRBJ2-7, with 13 bases identical to TRBD2. The V gene's germline CDR1 is MNHNY and CDR2 SVGAGI (reference sequence). The V and J ends lost 11 bases and 7 bases, in that order; junction bases with no gene match: 8. This CDR3 has 13 amino acids. This chain's CDR3 is CAAGGLAGWEQYF. The CDR3 nucleotides are TGTGCCGCGGGGGGACTAGCGGGGTGGGAGCAGTACTTC.

CDR3: CASSWSGNNYGYTF. The CDR3 bases are TGTGCCAGCAGCTGGTCAGGGAATAACTATGGCTACACCTTC. The chain recombines TRBV5-4 with TRBJ1-2, with D perhaps matching TRBD1 (5 bases). There are 14 residues in the CDR3. Trimming removed 3 bases at V and 1 base at J, with 10 bases between. Germline V CDR1 and CDR2: SGHNT, YYREEE (reference sequence).

This chain joins TRBV4-3 and TRBJ2-7; possible D gene TRBD1, 8 bases. Germline values: CDR1 LGHNA, CDR2 YSLEER. Trimming cost V 3 bases and J 4 bases, with 16 bases left between them. The CDR3 consists of 15 residues. CDR3: CASSHRTGREYEQYF. The CDR3 bases are TGCGCCAGCAGCCACCGGACAGGGAGGGAGTACGAGCAGTACTTC.

This sequence joins TRBV6-5 and TRBJ2-5; maybe TRBD1 (5 bases). V lost 1 base and J lost 4, with 7 bases in between. Germline CDR1 MNHEY, CDR2 SVGAGI. CDR3 length: 13 residues. The CDR3 loop is CASSYLQGETQYF. The CDR3 region has the DNA TGTGCCAGCAGTTACTTGCAGGGAGAGACCCAGTACTTC.

The CDR3 nucleotides are TGTGCCAGCAGCTTTACAGGGGAGGCGGCAGGCTATGGCTACACCTTC. It yields the protein CASSFTGEAAGYGYTF. The V gene is TRBV5-5, the J gene TRBJ1-2; 7 bases line up with TRBD1. V was pared by 2 bases and J by 4 bases, with 11 bases of the junction left unmatched. Looked up from germline, CDR1 is SGHKS and CDR2 is YYEKEE (reference sequence). The length of the CDR3 is 16 residues. The full variable domain, completed using reference TRBV5-5 and TRBJ1-2, is DAGVTQSPTHLIKTRGQQVTLRCSPISGHKSVSWYQQVLGQGPQFIFQYYEKEERGRGNFPDRFSARQFPNYSSELNVNALLLGDSALYLCASSFTGEAAGYGYTFGSGTRLTVV.

This chain links TRBV1 with TRBJ2-3; TRBD2 is the table's D call, not checked against the DNA. TRBV1 is a known pseudogene. The length of the CDR3 is 18 residues. The CDR3 region is CTSSQGGWGQRSTDTQYF. The CDR3 DNA reads TGCACCAGCAGCCAGGGGGGTTGGGGCCAGAGGAGCACAGATACGCAGTATTTT.

The chain uses TRBV9 and TRBJ2-3; no reliable D call. Germline assignment: CDR1 SGDLS and CDR2 YYNGEE. This CDR3 has 15 residues. The germline V and J ends were trimmed by 1 base and 1 base, with 10 bases remaining between them. The DNA for the CDR3 is TGTGCCAGCAGCGTACCCGCAGTGGGCACAGATACGCAGTATTTT. Protein: CASSVPAVGTDTQYF.

This clone was observed a few times. The rearrangement links TRBV6-2 or TRBV6-3 to TRBJ1-5; 8 nucleotides agree with TRBD1. J lost 4 bases, V lost 2 bases, and 4 bases had no gene match. Germline V gene lookup returns CDR1 MNHEY and CDR2 SVGEGT. The CDR3 contains 15 residues. CDR3 nucleotide sequence: TGTGCCAGCAGTTACCGCAGGGGGCCGAATCAGCCCCAGCATTTT. It specifies CASSYRRGPNQPQHF.

This chain links TRBV19 with TRBJ2-1; 13 bases are a match to TRBD2. V shed 5 bases, J shed 9 bases, and the junction held 13 bases outside the gene matches. This CDR3 is 17 amino acids long. Germline V CDR1 and CDR2: LNHDA, SQIVND (reference sequence). Written as DNA, the CDR3 is TGTGCCAGTAGTCACAAGGAGACTAGCGGGAGGATTAGTGAGCAGTTCTTC. This translates into CASSHKETSGRISEQFF.